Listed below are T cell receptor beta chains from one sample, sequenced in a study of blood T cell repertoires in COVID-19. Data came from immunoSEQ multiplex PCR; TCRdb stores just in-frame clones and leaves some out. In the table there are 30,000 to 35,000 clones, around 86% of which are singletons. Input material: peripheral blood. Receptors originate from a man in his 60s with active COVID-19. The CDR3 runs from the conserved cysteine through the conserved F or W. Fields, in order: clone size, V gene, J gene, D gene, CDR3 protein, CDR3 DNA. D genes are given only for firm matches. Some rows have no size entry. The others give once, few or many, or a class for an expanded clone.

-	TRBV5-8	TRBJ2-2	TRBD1	CASSSGTVNTGELFF	TGTGCCAGCAGCTCCGGGACAGTGAACACCGGGGAGCTGTTTTTT
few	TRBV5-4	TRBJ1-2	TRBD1	CASSSTGPYGYTF	TGTGCCAGCAGCTCGACAGGGCCGTATGGCTACACCTTC
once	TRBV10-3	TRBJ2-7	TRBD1	CAIRGTGGSEQYF	TGTGCCATCAGGGGGACAGGGGGTAGCGAGCAGTACTTC
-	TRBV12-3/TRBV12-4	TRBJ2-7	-	CASSLRFSYEQYF	TGTGCCAGCAGTTTACGGTTCTCCTACGAGCAGTACTTC
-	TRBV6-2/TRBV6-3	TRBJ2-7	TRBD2	CASSYSPGLAGPYEQYF	TGTGCCAGCAGTTATTCTCCGGGACTAGCGGGACCCTACGAGCAGTACTTC
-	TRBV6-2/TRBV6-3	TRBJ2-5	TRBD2	CASSSIAGRYQETQYF	TGTGCCAGCAGCTCTATAGCGGGGCGGTACCAAGAGACCCAGTACTTC
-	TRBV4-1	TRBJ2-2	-	CASSPYTGELFF	TGCGCCAGCAGCCCCTACACCGGGGAGCTGTTTTTT
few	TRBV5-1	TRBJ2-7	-	CASGQETGGNSYEQYF	TGCGCCAGCGGCCAGGAGACAGGAGGCAACTCCTACGAGCAGTACTTC
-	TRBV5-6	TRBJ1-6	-	CASSLATASPLHF	TGTGCCAGCAGCTTGGCGACAGCCTCACCCCTCCACTTT
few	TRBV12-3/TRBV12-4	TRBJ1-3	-	CASSSNSGNTIYF	TGTGCCAGCAGTTCCAACTCTGGAAACACCATATATTTT
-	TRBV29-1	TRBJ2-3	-	CSGRGGTPHLADTQYF	TGCAGCGGAAGGGGGGGCACTCCCCACCTCGCAGATACGCAGTATTTT
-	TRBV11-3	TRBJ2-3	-	CASSREGTQKGTDTQYF	TGTGCCAGCAGCCGCGAAGGGACTCAAAAGGGCACAGATACGCAGTATTTT
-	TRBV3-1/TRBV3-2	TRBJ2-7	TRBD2	CASSPGRVPYEQYF	TGTGCCAGCAGCCCCGGGAGGGTGCCCTACGAGCAGTACTTC
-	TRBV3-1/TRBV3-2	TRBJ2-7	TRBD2	CASSHPGRGAGYEQYF	TGTGCCAGCAGCCACCCAGGGAGGGGTGCGGGTTACGAGCAGTACTTC
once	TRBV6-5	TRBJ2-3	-	CASRGSGGTDTQYF	TGTGCCAGCAGGGGTAGCGGAGGCACAGATACGCAGTATTTT
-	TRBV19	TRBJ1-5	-	CASSLASQPQHF	TGTGCCAGTTCCTTGGCCAGTCAGCCCCAGCATTTT
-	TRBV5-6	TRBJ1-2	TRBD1	CASSIRTGEGYTF	TGTGCCAGCAGCATCCGGACAGGGGAAGGCTACACCTTC
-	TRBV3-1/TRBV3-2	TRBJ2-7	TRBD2	CASSQGIAGVYEQYF	TGTGCCAGCAGCCAGGGAATAGCGGGAGTGTACGAGCAGTACTTC
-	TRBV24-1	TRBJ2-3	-	CATSGGGKRGQGSTDTQYF	TGTGCCACCAGTGGTGGGGGGAAGAGGGGGCAGGGAAGCACAGATACGCAGTATTTT
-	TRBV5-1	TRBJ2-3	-	CASSLTIGTQYF	TGCGCCAGCAGCTTAACAATTGGTACGCAGTATTTT
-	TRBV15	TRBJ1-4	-	CATSRSDRGFPTNEKLFF	TGTGCCACCAGCCGTTCAGACCGGGGGTTCCCAACTAATGAAAAACTGTTTTTT
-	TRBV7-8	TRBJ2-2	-	CASSLVQNTGELFF	TGTGCCAGCAGCTTAGTACAGAACACCGGGGAGCTGTTTTTT
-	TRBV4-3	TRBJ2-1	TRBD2	CASSHDTSGTHNEQFF	TGCGCCAGCAGCCACGACACTAGCGGGACCCACAATGAGCAGTTCTTC
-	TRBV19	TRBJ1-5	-	CASPRIDQRDTNQPQHF	TGTGCCAGCCCACGAATTGACCAGAGGGACACAAATCAGCCCCAGCATTTT
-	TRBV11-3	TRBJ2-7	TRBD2	CASSSSGAYEQYF	TGTGCCAGCAGCTCTAGCGGGGCATACGAGCAGTACTTC
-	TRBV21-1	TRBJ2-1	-	CASLGGDYNEQFF	TGTGCCAGCCTAGGGGGGGACTACAATGAGCAGTTCTTC
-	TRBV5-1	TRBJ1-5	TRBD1	CASSLDGTGANQPQHF	TGCGCCAGCAGCTTGGACGGGACAGGGGCCAATCAGCCCCAGCATTTT
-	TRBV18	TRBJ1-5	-	CASSPRGQNSNQPQHF	TGTGCCAGCTCACCGAGGGGACAAAATAGCAATCAGCCCCAGCATTTT
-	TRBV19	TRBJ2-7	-	CASSQTGYEQYF	TGTGCCAGTAGTCAAACAGGCTACGAGCAGTACTTC
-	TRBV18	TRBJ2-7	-	CASSPSIHEQYF	TGTGCCAGCTCACCATCTATCCACGAGCAGTACTTC
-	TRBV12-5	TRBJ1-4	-	CASGRQSNEKLFF	TGTGCTAGTGGTAGACAGAGTAATGAAAAACTGTTTTTT
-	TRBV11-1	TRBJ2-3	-	CASSLSPSGTQYF	TGTGCCAGCAGCTTATCCCCCTCGGGTACGCAGTATTTT
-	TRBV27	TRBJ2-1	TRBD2	CASSPVGLAGAGEQFF	TGTGCCAGCAGCCCCGTTGGACTAGCGGGAGCAGGTGAGCAGTTCTTC
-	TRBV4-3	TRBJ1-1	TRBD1	CASSQERQGRSTEAFF	TGCGCCAGCAGCCAAGAAAGACAGGGCCGTTCTACTGAAGCTTTCTTT
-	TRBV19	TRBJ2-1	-	CASSMGGGTGYNEQFF	TGTGCCAGTAGTATGGGAGGGGGGACAGGATACAATGAGCAGTTCTTC
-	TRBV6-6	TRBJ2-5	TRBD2	CASSYLREQETQYF	TGTGCCAGCAGTTACTTGCGGGAGCAAGAGACCCAGTACTTC
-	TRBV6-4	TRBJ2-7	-	CASSDTDDRKSSYEQYF	TGTGCCAGCAGTGACACAGATGACAGAAAGAGCTCCTACGAGCAGTACTTC
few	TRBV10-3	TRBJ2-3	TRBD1	CAISEGTGGLDTQYF	TGTGCCATCAGTGAAGGGACAGGGGGTTTAGATACGCAGTATTTT
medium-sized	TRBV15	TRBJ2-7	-	CATSRDLLYEQYF	TGTGCCACCAGCAGAGATTTATTATACGAGCAGTACTTC
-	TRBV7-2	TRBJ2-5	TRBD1	CASSPTGGALQETQYF	TGTGCCAGCAGCCCGACAGGGGGGGCCCTCCAAGAGACCCAGTACTTC
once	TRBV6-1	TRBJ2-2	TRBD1	CASSEGTGKGGELFF	TGTGCCAGCAGTGAAGGGACAGGGAAGGGCGGGGAGCTGTTTTTT
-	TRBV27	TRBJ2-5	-	CASSQQGWETQYF	TGTGCCAGCAGTCAACAGGGATGGGAGACCCAGTACTTC
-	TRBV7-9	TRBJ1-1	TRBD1	CASRITGQGYTEAFF	TGTGCCAGCAGGATAACGGGACAGGGATACACTGAAGCTTTCTTT
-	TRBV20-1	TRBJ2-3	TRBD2	CSASQTSGGAGTQYF	TGCAGTGCTAGTCAGACTAGCGGGGGGGCCGGTACGCAGTATTTT
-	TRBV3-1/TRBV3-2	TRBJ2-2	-	CASPRGAGPNTGELFF	TGTGCCAGCCCCAGGGGGGCGGGACCGAACACCGGGGAGCTGTTTTTT
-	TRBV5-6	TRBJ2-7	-	CASSLVGLASYEQYF	TGTGCCAGCAGCTTGGTTGGACTGGCCTCCTACGAGCAGTACTTC
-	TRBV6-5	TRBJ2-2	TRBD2	CASRGLAGQTGELFF	TGTGCCAGCAGAGGACTAGCGGGACAAACCGGGGAGCTGTTTTTT
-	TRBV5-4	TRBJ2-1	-	CASSDGTLYNEQFF	TGTGCCAGCAGCGACGGGACTCTCTACAATGAGCAGTTCTTC
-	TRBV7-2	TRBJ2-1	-	CASSLEGRGSYNEQFF	TGTGCCAGCAGCTTAGAGGGCAGGGGCTCCTACAATGAGCAGTTCTTC
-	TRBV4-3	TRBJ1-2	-	CASSPGGVNYGYTF	TGCGCCAGCAGCCCGGGGGGAGTCAACTATGGCTACACCTTC
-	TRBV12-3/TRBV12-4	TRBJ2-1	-	CASSLSRFGQFF	TGTGCCAGCAGTCTCTCGAGATTCGGGCAGTTCTTC
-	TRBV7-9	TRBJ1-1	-	CASSGRGRDTEAFF	TGTGCCAGCAGCGGCAGGGGAAGGGACACTGAAGCTTTCTTT
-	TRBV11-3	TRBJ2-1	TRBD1	CASSLRTGATDEQFF	TGTGCCAGCAGCTTAAGGACAGGGGCGACGGATGAGCAGTTCTTC
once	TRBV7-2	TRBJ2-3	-	CASSLWGGPPFGWYF	TGTGCCAGCAGCTTATGGGGGGGGCCCCCATTTGGGTGGTATTTT
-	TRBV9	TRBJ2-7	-	CASSGGEGGPYEQYF	TGTGCCAGCAGCGGGGGGGAGGGGGGGCCCTACGAGCAGTACTTC